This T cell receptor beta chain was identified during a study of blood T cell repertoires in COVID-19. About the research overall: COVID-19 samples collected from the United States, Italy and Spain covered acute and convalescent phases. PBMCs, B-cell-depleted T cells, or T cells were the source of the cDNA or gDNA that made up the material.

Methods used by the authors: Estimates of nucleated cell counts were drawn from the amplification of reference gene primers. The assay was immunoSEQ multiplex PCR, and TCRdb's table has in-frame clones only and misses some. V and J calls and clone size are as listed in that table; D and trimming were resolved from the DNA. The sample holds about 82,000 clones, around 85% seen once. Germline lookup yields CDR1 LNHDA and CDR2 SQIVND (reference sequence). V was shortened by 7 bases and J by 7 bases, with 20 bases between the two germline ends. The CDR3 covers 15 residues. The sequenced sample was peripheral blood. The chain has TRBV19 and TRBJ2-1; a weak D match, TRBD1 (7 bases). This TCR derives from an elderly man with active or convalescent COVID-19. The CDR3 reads CASTTLKGAGNEQFF. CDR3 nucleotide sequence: TGTGCCAGTACCACACTGAAGGGGGCGGGAAATGAGCAGTTCTTC.